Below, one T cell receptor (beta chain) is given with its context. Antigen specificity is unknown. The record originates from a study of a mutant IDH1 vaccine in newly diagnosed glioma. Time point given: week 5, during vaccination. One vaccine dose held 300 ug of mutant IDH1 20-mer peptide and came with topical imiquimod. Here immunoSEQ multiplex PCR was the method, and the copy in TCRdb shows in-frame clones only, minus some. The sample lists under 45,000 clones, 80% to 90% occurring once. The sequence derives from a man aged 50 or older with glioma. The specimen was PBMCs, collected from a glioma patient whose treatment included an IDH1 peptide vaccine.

The CDR3 loop reads CASSSSWEKDEQFF. The DNA of the CDR3 is TGTGCCAGCAGTTCGTCGTGGGAAAAGGATGAGCAGTTCTTC. This sequence joins TRBV27 and TRBJ2-1, with D unresolved. With 4 bases removed from V and 8 bases from J, the gap between germline ends came to 15 bases. This CDR3 comprises 14 residues. The V gene's germline CDR1 is MNHEY and CDR2 SMNVEV (reference sequence).